This entry is about one T cell receptor beta chain. Sequencing used immunoSEQ multiplex PCR; TCRdb keeps in-frame clones, though not all of them. Among 550,000 to 850,000 clones, approximately 79% were seen once, and the ten largest hold about 1.7%. The data were obtained in a study of shared clonotypes between healthy human individuals. The sample comprised memory CD4+ T cells sorted from blood. As to subset: CD45RA-negative fraction. The sequence came from a woman aged 25-40 years in good health.

The CDR3 DNA is TGTGCCAGCAGTCCCCCCGGGAGCTCCTACGAGCAGTACTTC. Protein product: CASSPPGSSYEQYF. This rearrangement joins TRBV25-1 to TRBJ2-7; D is perhaps TRBD2 (6 bases). V lost 5 bases, J lost 0 bases, and 11 bases lay in between. The CDR3 covers 14 residues. CDR1 and CDR2 (germline): MGHDK, SYGVNS.